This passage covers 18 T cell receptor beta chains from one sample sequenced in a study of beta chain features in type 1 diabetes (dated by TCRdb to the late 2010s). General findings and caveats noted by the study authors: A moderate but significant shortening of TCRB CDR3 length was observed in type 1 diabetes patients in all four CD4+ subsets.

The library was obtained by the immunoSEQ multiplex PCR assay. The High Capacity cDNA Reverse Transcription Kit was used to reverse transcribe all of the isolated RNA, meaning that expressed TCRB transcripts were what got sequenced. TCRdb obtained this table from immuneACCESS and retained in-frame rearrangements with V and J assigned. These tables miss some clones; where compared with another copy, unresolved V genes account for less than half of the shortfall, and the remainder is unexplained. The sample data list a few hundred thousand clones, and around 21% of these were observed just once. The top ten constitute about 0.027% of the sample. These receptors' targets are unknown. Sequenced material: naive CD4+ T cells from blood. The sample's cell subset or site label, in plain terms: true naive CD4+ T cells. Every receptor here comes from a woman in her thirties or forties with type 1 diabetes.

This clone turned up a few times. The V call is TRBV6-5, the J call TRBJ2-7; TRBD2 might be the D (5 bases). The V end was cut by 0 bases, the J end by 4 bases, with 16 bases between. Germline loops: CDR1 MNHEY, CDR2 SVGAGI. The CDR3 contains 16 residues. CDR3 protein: CASSYSMGSSMYEQYF. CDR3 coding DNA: TGTGCCAGCAGTTACTCGATGGGGAGTTCAATGTACGAGCAGTACTTC.

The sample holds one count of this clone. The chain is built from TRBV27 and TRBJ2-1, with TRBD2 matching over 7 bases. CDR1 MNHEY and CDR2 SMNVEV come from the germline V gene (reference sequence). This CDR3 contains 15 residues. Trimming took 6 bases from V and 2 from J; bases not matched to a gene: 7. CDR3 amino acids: CASSMLAGAYNEQFF. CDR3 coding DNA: TGTGCCAGCAGCATGTTAGCGGGCGCCTACAATGAGCAGTTCTTC.

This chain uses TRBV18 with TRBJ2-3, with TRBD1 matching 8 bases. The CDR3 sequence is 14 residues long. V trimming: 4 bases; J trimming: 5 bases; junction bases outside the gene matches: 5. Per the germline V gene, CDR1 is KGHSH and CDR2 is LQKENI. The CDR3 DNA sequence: TGTGCCAGCTCACGGACAGGGTTAGGAGATACGCAGTATTTT. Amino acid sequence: CASSRTGLGDTQYF.

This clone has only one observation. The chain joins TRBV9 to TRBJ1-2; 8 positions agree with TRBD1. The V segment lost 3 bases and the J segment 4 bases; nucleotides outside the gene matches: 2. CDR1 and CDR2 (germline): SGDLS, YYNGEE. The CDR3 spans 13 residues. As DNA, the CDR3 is TGTGCCAGCAGCGGCGGACAGGGCTATGGCTACACCTTC. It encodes CASSGGQGYGYTF.

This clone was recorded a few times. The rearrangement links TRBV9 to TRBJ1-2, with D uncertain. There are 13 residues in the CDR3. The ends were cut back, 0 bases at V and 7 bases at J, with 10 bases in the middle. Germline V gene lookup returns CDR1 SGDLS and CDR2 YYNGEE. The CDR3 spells CASSVAPAGGYTF. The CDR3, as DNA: TGTGCCAGCAGCGTAGCCCCCGCAGGTGGCTACACCTTC.

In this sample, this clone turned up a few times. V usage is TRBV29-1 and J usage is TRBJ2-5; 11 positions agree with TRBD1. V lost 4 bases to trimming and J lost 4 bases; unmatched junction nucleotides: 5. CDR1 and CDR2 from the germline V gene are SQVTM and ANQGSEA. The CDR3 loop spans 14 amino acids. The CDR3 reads CSVGGTGGVETQYF. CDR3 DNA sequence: TGCAGCGTTGGGGGGACAGGGGGTGTAGAGACCCAGTACTTC.

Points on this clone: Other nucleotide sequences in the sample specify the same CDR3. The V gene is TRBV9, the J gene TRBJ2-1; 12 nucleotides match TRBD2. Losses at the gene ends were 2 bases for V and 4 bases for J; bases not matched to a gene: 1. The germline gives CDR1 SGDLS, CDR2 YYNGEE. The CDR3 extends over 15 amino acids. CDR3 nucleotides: TGTGCCAGCAGCGTGGGGACTAGCGGGTACAATGAGCAGTTCTTC. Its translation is CASSVGTSGYNEQFF.

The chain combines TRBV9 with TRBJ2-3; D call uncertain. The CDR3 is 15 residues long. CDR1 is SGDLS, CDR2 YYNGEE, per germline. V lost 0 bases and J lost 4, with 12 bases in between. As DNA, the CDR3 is TGTGCCAGCAGCGTAGAGGCGGTTAGGCCAGATACGCAGTATTTT. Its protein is CASSVEAVRPDTQYF.

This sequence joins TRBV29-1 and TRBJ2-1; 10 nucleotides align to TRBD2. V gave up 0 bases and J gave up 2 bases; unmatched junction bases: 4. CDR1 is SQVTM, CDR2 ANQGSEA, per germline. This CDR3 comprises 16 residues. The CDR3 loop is CSVEDPLAGAYNEQFF. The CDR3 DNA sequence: TGCAGCGTTGAAGATCCCCTAGCGGGGGCCTACAATGAGCAGTTCTTC.

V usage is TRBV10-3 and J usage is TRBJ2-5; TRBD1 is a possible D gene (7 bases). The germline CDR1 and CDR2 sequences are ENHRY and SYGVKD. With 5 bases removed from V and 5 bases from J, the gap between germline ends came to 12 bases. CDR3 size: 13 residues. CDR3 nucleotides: TGTGCCATCAGTCCGACAGGGAGGGAGACCCAGTACTTC. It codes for CAISPTGRETQYF.

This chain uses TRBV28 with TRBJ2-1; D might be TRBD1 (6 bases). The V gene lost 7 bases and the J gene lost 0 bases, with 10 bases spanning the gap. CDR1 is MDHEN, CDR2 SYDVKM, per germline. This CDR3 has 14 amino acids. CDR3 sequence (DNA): TGTGCCAGCAATCGAGGGGGCTCCTACAATGAGCAGTTCTTC. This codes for CASNRGGSYNEQFF. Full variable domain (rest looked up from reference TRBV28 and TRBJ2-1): DVKVTQSSRYLVKRTGEKVFLECVQDMDHENMFWYRQDPGLGLRLIYFSYDVKMKEKGDIPEGYSVSREKKERFSLILESASTNQTSMYLCASNRGGSYNEQFFGPGTRLTVL.

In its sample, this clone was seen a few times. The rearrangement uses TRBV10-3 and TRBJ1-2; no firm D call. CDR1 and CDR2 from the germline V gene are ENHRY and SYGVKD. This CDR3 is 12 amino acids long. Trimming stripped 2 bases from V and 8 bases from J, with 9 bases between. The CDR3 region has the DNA TGTGCCATCAGTGAGGCCTCTCTAGGCTACACCTTC. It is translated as CAISEASLGYTF.

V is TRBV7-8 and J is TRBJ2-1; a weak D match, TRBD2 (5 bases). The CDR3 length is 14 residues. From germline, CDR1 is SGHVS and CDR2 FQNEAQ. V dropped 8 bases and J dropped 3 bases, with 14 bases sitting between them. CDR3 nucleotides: TGTGCCAGCTCTGGGAGCCCCCGCTACAATGAGCAGTTCTTC. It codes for CASSGSPRYNEQFF.

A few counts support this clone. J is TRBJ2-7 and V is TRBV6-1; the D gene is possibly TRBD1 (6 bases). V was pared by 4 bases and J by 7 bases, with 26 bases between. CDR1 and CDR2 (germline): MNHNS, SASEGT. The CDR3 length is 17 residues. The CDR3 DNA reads TGTGCCAGCAGTGTCGCCCCACGTTCGGGACACCTTCGGGAGCAGTACTTC. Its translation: CASSVAPRSGHLREQYF.

CDR3 DNA sequence: TGCAGCGTTGGACTAGCGGGGCCCGCCGAGCAGTACTTC. Its translation is CSVGLAGPAEQYF. The genes are TRBV29-1 and TRBJ2-7; 11 bases align to TRBD2. V lost 4 bases and J lost 6; bases outside the gene matches: 5. CDR3 length: 13 amino acids. The V gene's germline CDR1 is SQVTM and CDR2 ANQGSEA.

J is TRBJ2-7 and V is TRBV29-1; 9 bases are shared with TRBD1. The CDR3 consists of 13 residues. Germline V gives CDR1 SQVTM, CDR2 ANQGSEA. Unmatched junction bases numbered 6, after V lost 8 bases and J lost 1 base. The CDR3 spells CSSRTGASYEQYF. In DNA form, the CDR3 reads TGCAGCAGCAGGACAGGGGCTTCCTACGAGCAGTACTTC.

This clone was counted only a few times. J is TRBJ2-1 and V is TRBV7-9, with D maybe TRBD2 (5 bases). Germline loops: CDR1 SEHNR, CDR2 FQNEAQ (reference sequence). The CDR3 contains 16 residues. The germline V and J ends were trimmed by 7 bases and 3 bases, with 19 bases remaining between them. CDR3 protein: CASTLPQRVNYNEQFF. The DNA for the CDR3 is TGTGCCAGCACCCTACCCCAGAGGGTTAACTACAATGAGCAGTTCTTC.

CDR3: CASNREEKLFF. In DNA, the CDR3 is TGTGCCAGCAACCGAGAGGAAAAACTGTTTTTT. V is TRBV2 and J is TRBJ1-4; no clear D. V lost 7 bases, J lost 8 bases, and 8 bases lay in between. The CDR3 extends over 11 amino acids. Germline CDR1 reads SNHLY; CDR2 reads FYNNEI. Full variable domain (outside the CDR3, taken from reference TRBV2 and TRBJ1-4): EPEVTQTPSHQVTQMGQEVILRCVPISNHLYFYWYRQILGQKVEFLVSFYNNEISEKSEIFDDQFSVERPDGSNFTLKIRSTKLEDSAMYFCASNREEKLFFGSGTQLSVL.